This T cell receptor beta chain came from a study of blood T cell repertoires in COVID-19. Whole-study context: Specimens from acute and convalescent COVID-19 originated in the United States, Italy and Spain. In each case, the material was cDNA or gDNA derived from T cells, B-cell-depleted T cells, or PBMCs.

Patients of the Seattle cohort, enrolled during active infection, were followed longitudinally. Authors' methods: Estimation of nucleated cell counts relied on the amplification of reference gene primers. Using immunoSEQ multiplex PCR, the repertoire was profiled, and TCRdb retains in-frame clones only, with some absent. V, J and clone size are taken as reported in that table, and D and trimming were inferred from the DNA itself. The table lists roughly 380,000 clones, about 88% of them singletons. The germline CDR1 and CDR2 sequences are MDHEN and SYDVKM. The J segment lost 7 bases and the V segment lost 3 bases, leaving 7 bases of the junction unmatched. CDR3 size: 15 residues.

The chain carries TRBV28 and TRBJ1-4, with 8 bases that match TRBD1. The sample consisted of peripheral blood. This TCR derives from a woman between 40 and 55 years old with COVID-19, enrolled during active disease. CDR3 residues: CASSFPTGEGEKLFF. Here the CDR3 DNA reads TGTGCCAGCAGTTTCCCGACAGGGGAGGGTGAAAAACTGTTTTTT.